This passage covers 20 T cell receptor beta chains from one sample sequenced in a study of identical twins. One entry per CDR3 protein results from TCRdb running MiXCR on the 5' RACE reads. The repertoire consists of some 570,000 distinct CDR3 sequences, with around 22% occurring once and the leading ten covering around 0.47%. These data are also associated with another study on yellow fever vaccine responses in identical twins.

Specimen: CD4+ T cells sorted from blood. The receptor source for this set is a woman in her late teens or twenties in good health.

The CDR3 DNA follows: TGCAGTGCTAGAGAACCGACAGAAGATACGCAGTATTTT. It codes for CSAREPTEDTQYF. The V gene is TRBV20-1, the J gene TRBJ2-3; D is perhaps TRBD1 (5 bases). CDR3 length equals 13 residues. Per germline, CDR1 DFQATT and CDR2 SNEGSKA (reference sequence). The V end was cut by 0 bases, the J end by 5 bases, with 9 bases between.

This clonotype was found a few times. This rearrangement joins TRBV5-4 to TRBJ2-5; unclear D gene. This CDR3 has 15 amino acids. Per the germline V gene, CDR1 is SGHNT and CDR2 is YYREEE (reference sequence). Trimming pared 2 bases from V and 4 bases from J, leaving 15 bases between. The CDR3 here is CASSLGSQVGETQYF. The CDR3 DNA reads as TGTGCCAGCAGCTTAGGTTCGCAGGTCGGAGAGACCCAGTACTTC.

The chain couples TRBV12-3 or TRBV12-4 to TRBJ2-1; a possible D gene is TRBD2 (5 bases). The ends were cut back, 3 bases at V and 6 bases at J, with 12 bases in the middle. The CDR3 is 14 residues long. CDR3 region: CASSFPLASNEQFF. CDR3 coding DNA: TGTGCCAGCAGTTTCCCTCTAGCTTCCAATGAGCAGTTCTTC.

This clonotype was recorded a few times. The genes are TRBV7-9 and TRBJ2-3; no firm D call. Germline assignment: CDR1 SEHNR and CDR2 FQNEAQ (reference sequence). V was shortened by 1 base and J by 6 bases, with 11 bases between the two germline ends. The CDR3 has 14 amino acids. CDR3 region: CASSLVPARDTQYF. The DNA of the CDR3 is TGTGCCAGCAGCTTAGTTCCCGCAAGGGATACGCAGTATTTT.

This clonotype was seen ten or more times. This chain joins TRBV6-1 and TRBJ2-7, with 12 bases fitting TRBD2. This CDR3 region has 15 residues. The V gene's germline CDR1 is MNHNS and CDR2 SASEGT. Trimming took 5 bases from V and 0 from J; bases not matched to a gene: 2. This chain's CDR3 is CASSPTSGSSYEQYF. The CDR3, as DNA: TGTGCCAGCAGTCCGACTAGCGGGAGCTCCTACGAGCAGTACTTC.

This clonotype was counted a few times. J is TRBJ2-1 and V is TRBV12-5, with D possibly matching TRBD1 (5 bases). The CDR3 has 14 residues. V lost 5 bases and J 0 bases, leaving 8 bases between the germline ends. Looked up from germline, CDR1 is LGHNT and CDR2 is FRNRAP. CDR3: CASGRQLSYNEQFF. DNA of the CDR3: TGTGCTAGTGGTAGACAGCTCTCCTACAATGAGCAGTTCTTC.

The rearrangement uses TRBV7-6 and TRBJ2-1, with 10 bases that match TRBD1. There are 14 residues in the CDR3. Trimming removed 4 bases from V and 6 bases from J; junction bases left unmatched: 3. Germline-derived CDR1 and CDR2 are SGHVS and FNYEAQ. CDR3 region: CASSSRDRGNEQFF. In DNA, the CDR3 is TGTGCCAGCAGCTCCCGGGACAGGGGCAATGAGCAGTTCTTC.

The chain carries TRBV28 and TRBJ2-2; 15 nucleotides agree with TRBD2. CDR1 and CDR2 (germline): MDHEN, SYDVKM. The CDR3 runs 18 residues. V lost 6 bases to trimming and J lost 5 bases; unmatched junction nucleotides: 10. DNA of the CDR3: TGTGCCAGCAGCTCGAACGGACTAGCGGGGGGGCGAACCGGGGAGCTGTTTTTT. It yields the protein CASSSNGLAGGRTGELFF.

The table lists this clonotype with a few counts. The chain has TRBV7-3 and TRBJ1-1; a possible D gene is TRBD1 (6 bases). Looked up from germline, CDR1 is SGHTA and CDR2 is FQGTGA. V gave up 2 bases and J gave up 3 bases, with 10 bases separating them. The CDR3 consists of 14 residues. CDR3 sequence: CASSLQGPHTEAFF. Here the CDR3 DNA reads TGTGCCAGCAGCTTACAGGGGCCCCACACTGAAGCTTTCTTT.

This clonotype has only a few counts. This sequence joins TRBV29-1 and TRBJ1-2, with D possibly being TRBD1 (5 bases). The CDR3 spans 13 residues. With 2 bases removed from V and 2 bases from J, the gap between germline ends came to 9 bases. Germline V lookup: CDR1 SQVTM, CDR2 ANQGSEA. The chain's CDR3 is CSVERRGNYGYTF. The DNA for the CDR3 is TGCAGCGTTGAACGGAGGGGAAACTATGGCTACACCTTC.

The chain is built from TRBV7-2 and TRBJ2-2; 10 bases agree with TRBD2. Losses at the gene ends were 5 bases for V and 5 bases for J; bases not matched to a gene: 11. The germline gives CDR1 SGHTA, CDR2 FQGNSA. The CDR3 runs to 17 residues. The CDR3 reads CASSLGSGRGQTGELFF. The CDR3 region has the DNA TGTGCCAGCAGCCTCGGAAGCGGGAGGGGTCAAACCGGGGAGCTGTTTTTT.

The rearrangement links TRBV5-6 to TRBJ1-3; a possible D gene is TRBD1 (6 bases). CDR1 SGHDT and CDR2 YYEEEE come from the germline V gene. Deletions cut 10 bases from V and 4 bases from J, with 18 bases between. There are 14 residues in the CDR3. The CDR3 here is CAPRSQGLGNTIYF. The CDR3 nucleotides read TGTGCCCCAAGGTCACAGGGACTAGGAAACACCATATATTTT.

V usage is TRBV28 and J usage is TRBJ2-4; no clear D gene. V dropped 5 bases and J dropped 0 bases, with 8 bases sitting between them. This CDR3 is 14 amino acids long. From germline, CDR1 is MDHEN and CDR2 SYDVKM. CDR3 loop: CASSLTPAKNIQYF. DNA of the CDR3: TGTGCCAGCAGTCTGACACCAGCCAAAAACATTCAGTACTTC.

This clonotype turned up a few times. The chain carries TRBV10-1 and TRBJ2-7; 10 positions match TRBD1. With 7 bases clipped from V and 2 bases from J, the junction kept 5 bases outside the gene matches. CDR1 and CDR2 (germline): WNHNN, SYGVQD (reference sequence). CDR3 length: 14 amino acids. For the CDR3, the DNA is TGCGCCAGCAAGGCCGGGACAGGGGCCTACGAGCAGTACTTC. This codes for CASKAGTGAYEQYF.

V gene TRBV19 combines with J gene TRBJ2-1; D is unclear. This CDR3 spans 11 amino acids. Looked up from germline, CDR1 is LNHDA and CDR2 is SQIVND (reference sequence). Trimming pared 3 bases from V and 8 bases from J, leaving 5 bases between. CDR3 DNA: TGTGCCAGTAGTATCCTATATGAGCAGTTCTTC. Its protein is CASSILYEQFF.

This clonotype turned up a few times. The genes are TRBV5-1 and TRBJ1-1, with a possible D match to TRBD1 (6 bases). The V and J ends lost 5 bases and 2 bases respectively, with 16 bases between them. CDR1 SGHRS and CDR2 YFSETQ come from the germline V gene. The CDR3 covers 15 residues. The CDR3 protein is CASREGGNPNTEAFF. In DNA, the CDR3 is TGCGCCAGCAGGGAGGGGGGCAACCCAAACACTGAAGCTTTCTTT.

V usage is TRBV28 and J usage is TRBJ1-1; D is perhaps TRBD1 (5 bases). This CDR3 has 15 amino acids. Per the germline V gene, CDR1 is MDHEN and CDR2 is SYDVKM. Trimming shortened V by 2 bases and J by 9 bases, and 19 bases separated the two germline ends. This chain's CDR3 is CASSLLTGGNPKAFF. The CDR3 DNA reads as TGTGCCAGCAGTTTACTAACCGGGGGAAACCCCAAAGCTTTCTTT.

The chain recombines TRBV28 with TRBJ1-2; D remains unclear. The CDR3 spans 16 residues. The ends were cut back, 2 bases at V and 2 bases at J, with 15 bases in the middle. Germline lookup yields CDR1 MDHEN and CDR2 SYDVKM. The DNA for the CDR3 is TGTGCCAGCAGTTTAGCAGGCTTCAGGCTAAACTATGGCTACACCTTC. The encoded protein is CASSLAGFRLNYGYTF.

This chain connects TRBV6-1 to TRBJ1-1, with 9 bases aligning to TRBD1. Looked up from germline, CDR1 is MNHNS and CDR2 is SASEGT. V trimming: 5 bases; J trimming: 1 base; junction bases outside the gene matches: 8. There are 16 residues in the CDR3. The CDR3 reads CASSSYRGPSNTEAFF. As DNA, the CDR3 is TGTGCCAGCAGTAGTTACAGGGGGCCTTCGAACACTGAAGCTTTCTTT.

The chain recombines TRBV28 with TRBJ2-4; D gene uncertain. Trimming left V 7 bases short and J 1 base short, with 11 bases between. The CDR3 has 14 amino acids. Germline assignment: CDR1 MDHEN and CDR2 SYDVKM. The CDR3 here is CASTLSAAKNIQYF. The CDR3, as DNA: TGTGCCAGCACCCTCTCGGCCGCCAAAAACATTCAGTACTTC. The whole variable domain, filled in from reference TRBV28 and TRBJ2-4, reads DVKVTQSSRYLVKRTGEKVFLECVQDMDHENMFWYRQDPGLGLRLIYFSYDVKMKEKGDIPEGYSVSREKKERFSLILESASTNQTSMYLCASTLSAAKNIQYFGAGTRLSVL.